These 23 T cell receptor beta chains were all obtained from the same sample, sequenced in a study of PD-L1 blockade in urothelial cancer. The time point is: peripheral blood 6 weeks after treatment start. Measured with immunoSEQ multiplex PCR; TCRdb has only the in-frame clones, and not every one. This sample has 38,000 or so clones, with approximately 81% found just once. The starting material was PBMCs, obtained around atezolizumab (anti-PD-L1) treatment. The receptors shown here come from a man between 65 and 85 years old with urothelial cancer.

The V and J genes are TRBV7-3 and TRBJ2-3; the match to TRBD2 covers 7 bases. The V gene end was trimmed by 4 bases and the J gene end by 6 bases; junction bases not matched to a gene: 4. The V gene's germline CDR1 is SGHTA and CDR2 FQGTGA. CDR3 length: 13 amino acids. CDR3 region: CASSSGDYDTQYF. The CDR3 region has the DNA TGTGCCAGCAGCTCTGGGGACTACGATACGCAGTATTTT.

This clone was seen more than once but under ten times. The chain recombines TRBV5-6 with TRBJ1-2; D is possibly TRBD1 (6 bases). Germline loops: CDR1 SGHDT, CDR2 YYEEEE. V shed 5 bases and J shed 0 bases, with 8 bases lying between them. The CDR3 extends over 13 amino acids. The CDR3 bases are TGTGCCAGCAGTAGGGACACTAACTATGGCTACACCTTC. It yields the protein CASSRDTNYGYTF.

The chain uses TRBV9 and TRBJ2-3, with D possibly matching TRBD2 (6 bases). V was shortened by 0 bases and J by 4 bases, with 15 bases between the two germline ends. The CDR3 loop spans 16 amino acids. Germline CDR1 is SGDLS and CDR2 is YYNGEE. The CDR3 DNA follows: TGTGCCAGCAGCGTAGGGGGACTCCACACCTCAGATACGCAGTATTTT. It encodes CASSVGGLHTSDTQYF.

The chain couples TRBV19 to TRBJ2-2; the match to TRBD2 covers 7 bases. The CDR3 sequence is 15 residues long. Germline V gene data show CDR1 as LNHDA and CDR2 as SQIVND (reference sequence). V lost 5 bases to trimming and J lost 4 bases; unmatched junction nucleotides: 7. CDR3 in amino acids: CASSLGLGTTGELFF. CDR3 bases: TGTGCCAGTAGTCTAGGACTAGGGACCACCGGGGAGCTGTTTTTT.

This chain links TRBV14 with TRBJ2-1; tentatively, D is TRBD1 (6 bases). The CDR3 contains 15 residues. Trimming took off 0 bases at V and 8 bases at J, with 14 bases between the two ends. Germline V CDR1 and CDR2: SGHDN, FVKESK. The CDR3 DNA reads TGTGCCAGCAGCCAAGATCGGTTCAGGGGAGATGAGCAGTTCTTC. It translates to CASSQDRFRGDEQFF.

The gene calls are TRBV29-1 and TRBJ2-1; a weak D match, TRBD1 (5 bases). Trimming left V 4 bases short and J 6 bases short, with 16 bases between. The V gene's germline CDR1 is SQVTM and CDR2 ANQGSEA. The CDR3 length is 14 residues. CDR3 in amino acids: CSVVISGLGNEQFF. CDR3 DNA: TGCAGCGTTGTAATATCAGGGTTGGGCAATGAGCAGTTCTTC.

This chain uses TRBV10-3 with TRBJ2-5, with TRBD1 identical over 7 bases. CDR1 ENHRY and CDR2 SYGVKD come from the germline V gene. The junction had 4 bases not matched to a gene; V was cut back by 4 bases and J by 5 bases. The CDR3 extends over 13 amino acids. The CDR3 loop reads CAISGSQGETQYF. The CDR3 DNA sequence: TGTGCCATCAGTGGTTCACAGGGGGAGACCCAGTACTTC.

This chain uses TRBV6-1 with TRBJ2-7; TRBD2 is a possible D gene (6 bases). CDR3 length: 14 residues. Germline V gene data show CDR1 as MNHNS and CDR2 as SASEGT. V lost 6 bases and J lost 2, with 14 bases in between. Written as DNA, the CDR3 is TGTGCCAGCAGGAAAAGGGAGGTCCCCTACGAGCAGTACTTC. Amino acids: CASRKREVPYEQYF.

The genes are TRBV10-1 and TRBJ2-5; 8 bases are shared with TRBD2. CDR3 size: 16 residues. With 3 bases clipped from V and 5 bases from J, the junction kept 11 bases outside the gene matches. The V gene's germline CDR1 is WNHNN and CDR2 SYGVQD (reference sequence). CDR3 sequence reads: CASSDPGAGAGETQYF. CDR3 DNA: TGCGCCAGCAGTGATCCCGGAGCGGGAGCGGGGGAGACCCAGTACTTC.

The V and J genes are TRBV5-1 and TRBJ1-1, with D perhaps TRBD1 (5 bases). The CDR3 is 14 residues long. CDR1 and CDR2 (germline): SGHRS, YFSETQ. The V gene lost 4 bases and the J gene lost 1 base, with 11 bases spanning the gap. The CDR3 sequence is CASSTDGQNTEAFF. CDR3 bases: TGCGCCAGCAGCACCGACGGACAGAACACTGAAGCTTTCTTT.

The chain couples TRBV5-1 to TRBJ2-5; 12 nucleotides line up with TRBD2. The J segment lost 0 bases and the V segment lost 5 bases, leaving 20 bases of the junction unmatched. This CDR3 is built from 21 residues. Looked up from germline, CDR1 is SGHRS and CDR2 is YFSETQ. CDR3 protein: CASSPKRATGLAGPYQETQYF. The CDR3 DNA is TGCGCCAGCAGTCCAAAACGAGCCACGGGACTAGCGGGCCCGTACCAAGAGACCCAGTACTTC.

This chain links TRBV6-6 with TRBJ2-7; a possible D gene is TRBD1 (6 bases). Germline V gives CDR1 MNHNY, CDR2 SVGAGI (reference sequence). V dropped 6 bases and J dropped 5 bases, with 14 bases sitting between them. The CDR3 has 13 amino acids. The CDR3 region is CASSKTGNHEQYF. The CDR3 DNA reads as TGTGCCAGCAGCAAAACAGGGAATCACGAGCAGTACTTC.

The J gene is TRBJ2-1, the V gene TRBV18; 9 nucleotides align to TRBD2. J gave up 8 bases and V 0 bases, and 5 bases lay outside the gene matches. CDR1 and CDR2 (germline): KGHSH, LQKENI. The CDR3 is made up of 15 amino acids. The CDR3 loop is CASSPPAGGIDEQFF. CDR3 coding DNA: TGTGCCAGCTCACCACCGGCGGGAGGGATCGATGAGCAGTTCTTC.

Only one count was recorded for this clone. V is TRBV28 and J is TRBJ2-5, with 8 bases fitting TRBD2. V lost 7 bases, J lost 2 bases, and 12 bases stayed unmatched. CDR1 MDHEN and CDR2 SYDVKM come from the germline V gene. This CDR3 spans 16 amino acids. CDR3 protein: CASTLVAAGGQETQYF. The CDR3, as DNA: TGTGCCAGCACCCTGGTTGCGGCGGGAGGACAAGAGACCCAGTACTTC.

This chain joins TRBV19 and TRBJ1-1, with 8 nucleotides matching TRBD1. Germline V lookup: CDR1 LNHDA, CDR2 SQIVND (reference sequence). The CDR3 sequence is 15 residues long. After removal of 5 bases from V and 0 bases from J, the junction contained 5 bases not matched to a gene. The CDR3 DNA reads as TGTGCCAGTAGTCGGACAGGGTCGTTGAACACTGAAGCTTTCTTT. Its protein product is CASSRTGSLNTEAFF.

This clone was found a few times. The chain couples TRBV10-1 to TRBJ2-7; 8 nucleotides align to TRBD2. CDR1 is WNHNN and CDR2 is SYGVQD in the germline V gene (reference sequence). J was trimmed by 3 bases and V by 6 bases; bases with no gene match: 4. The CDR3 has 13 residues. The CDR3 spells CASSRTSSYEQYF. The CDR3 nucleotides read TGCGCCAGCAGCCGGACTAGCAGCTACGAGCAGTACTTC.

The chain combines TRBV11-2 with TRBJ1-5; D is perhaps TRBD1 (5 bases). Germline V gives CDR1 SGHAT, CDR2 FQNNGV. The CDR3 has 15 amino acids. The germline V and J ends were trimmed by 0 bases and 4 bases, with 10 bases remaining between them. The DNA of the CDR3 is TGTGCCAGCAGCTTAGATAGGGCAGGGAATCAGCCCCAGCATTTT. It codes for CASSLDRAGNQPQHF.

This chain connects TRBV29-1 to TRBJ1-1; 7 nucleotides match TRBD1. Germline CDR1 and CDR2: SQVTM and ANQGSEA. The V and J ends lost 5 bases and 1 base, in that order; junction bases with no gene match: 4. This CDR3 is built from 13 residues. Here the CDR3 reads CSVSGQRNTEAFF. In nucleotides, the CDR3 is TGCAGCGTTTCGGGACAGAGGAACACTGAAGCTTTCTTT.

The chain is built from TRBV2 and TRBJ1-1; D perhaps matches TRBD1 (6 bases). CDR1 is SNHLY, CDR2 FYNNEI, per germline. The CDR3 runs to 13 residues. Trimming removed 6 bases at V and 2 bases at J, with 10 bases between. The CDR3 protein is CASRRTDNTEAFF. CDR3 in DNA: TGTGCCAGCAGAAGGACAGATAACACTGAAGCTTTCTTT.

This clone came up once. The V call is TRBV5-1, the J call TRBJ2-7, with TRBD1 matching over 7 bases. The ends lost 5 bases at V and 4 bases at J; junction bases unmatched: 15. The CDR3 spans 16 residues. The germline V gene has CDR1 SGHRS and CDR2 YFSETQ. CDR3 DNA: TGCGCCAGCAGGGCTACTGGACGGGACAGAGTATACGAGCAGTACTTC. This codes for CASRATGRDRVYEQYF.

In this sample, this clone turned up once. The chain links TRBV4-1 to TRBJ2-2; possibly TRBD2 for D (7 bases). The CDR3 covers 16 residues. Germline V gene lookup returns CDR1 MGHRA and CDR2 YSYEKL. Trimming pared 4 bases from V and 3 bases from J, leaving 15 bases between. CDR3 nucleotides: TGCGCCAGCAGCCTCCTAGAAGGGGGGGACACCGGGGAGCTGTTTTTT. It is translated as CASSLLEGGDTGELFF.

The V and J genes are TRBV28 and TRBJ2-1; 14 bases agree with TRBD2. The junction had 11 bases not matched to a gene; V was cut back by 7 bases and J by 9 bases. Germline values: CDR1 MDHEN, CDR2 SYDVKM. The CDR3 has 16 amino acids. The DNA for the CDR3 is TGTGCCAGCACCGGGACTAGCGGGAGTATTAAATTTGAGCAGTTCTTC. It encodes CASTGTSGSIKFEQFF.

V gene TRBV14 combines with J gene TRBJ1-1, with D unresolved. Germline loops: CDR1 SGHDN, CDR2 FVKESK. V was shortened by 0 bases and J by 0 bases, with 11 bases between the two germline ends. The CDR3 is made up of 16 amino acids. CDR3 sequence (DNA): TGTGCCAGCAGCCAAGATCGGGTCGGTATGAACACTGAAGCTTTCTTT. It specifies CASSQDRVGMNTEAFF.